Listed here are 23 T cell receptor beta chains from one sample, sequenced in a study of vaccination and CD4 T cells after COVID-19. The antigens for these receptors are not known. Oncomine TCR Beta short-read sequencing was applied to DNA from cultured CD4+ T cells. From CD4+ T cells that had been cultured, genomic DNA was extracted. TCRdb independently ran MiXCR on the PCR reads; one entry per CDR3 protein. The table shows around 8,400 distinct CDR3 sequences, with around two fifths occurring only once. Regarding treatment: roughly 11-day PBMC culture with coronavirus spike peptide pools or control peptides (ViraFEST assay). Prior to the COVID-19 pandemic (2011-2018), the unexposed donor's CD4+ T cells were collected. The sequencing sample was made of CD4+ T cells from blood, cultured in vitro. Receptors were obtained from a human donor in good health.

The CDR3 spells CASSDRSTNYGYTF. The CDR3 bases are TGTGCCAGCAGTGACAGGTCTACTAACTATGGCTACACCTTC. The chain recombines TRBV6-1 with TRBJ1-2; D uncertain. The CDR3 is 14 amino acids. Germline V CDR1 and CDR2: MNHNS, SASEGT. The V and J ends lost 3 bases and 0 bases respectively, with 8 bases between them.

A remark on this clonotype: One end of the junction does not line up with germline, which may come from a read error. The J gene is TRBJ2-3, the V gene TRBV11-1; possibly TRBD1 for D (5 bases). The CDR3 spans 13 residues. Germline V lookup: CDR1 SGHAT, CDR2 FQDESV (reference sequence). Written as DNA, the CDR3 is TGTGCCAGCGGCTTCAGAGGCCAGGGTGCGCAGTATTTT. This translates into CASGFRGQGAQYF.

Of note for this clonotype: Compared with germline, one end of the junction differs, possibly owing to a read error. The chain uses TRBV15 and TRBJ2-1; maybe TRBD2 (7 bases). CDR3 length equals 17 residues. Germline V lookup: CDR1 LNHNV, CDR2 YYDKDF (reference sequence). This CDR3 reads CTTSRGGGKGSYNEQFF. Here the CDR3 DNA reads TGTACCACCAGCAGAGGGGGGGGTAAGGGGTCCTACAATGAGCAGTTCTTC.

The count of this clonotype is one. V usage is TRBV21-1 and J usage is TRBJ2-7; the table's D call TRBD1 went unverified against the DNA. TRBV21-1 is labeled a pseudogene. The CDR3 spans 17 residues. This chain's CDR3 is CASSKRAVRGQSYEQYF. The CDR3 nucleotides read TGTGCCAGCAGCAAAAGGGCTGTCAGGGGCCAATCCTACGAGCAGTACTTC.

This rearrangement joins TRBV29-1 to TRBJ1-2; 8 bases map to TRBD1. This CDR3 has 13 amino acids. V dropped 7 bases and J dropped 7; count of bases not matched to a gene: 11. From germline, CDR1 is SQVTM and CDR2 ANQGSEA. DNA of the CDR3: TGCAGCGCGGTAAGGACAGGGCGAGGTGGCTACACCTTC. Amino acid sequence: CSAVRTGRGGYTF.

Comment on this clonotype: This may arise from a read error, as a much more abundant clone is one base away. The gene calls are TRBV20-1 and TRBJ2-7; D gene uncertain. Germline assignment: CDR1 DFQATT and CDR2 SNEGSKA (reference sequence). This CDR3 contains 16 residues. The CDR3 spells CSARDQGGRPSYELYF. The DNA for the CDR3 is TGCAGTGCTAGAGATCAAGGTGGGCGGCCTTCCTACGAGCTGTACTTC.

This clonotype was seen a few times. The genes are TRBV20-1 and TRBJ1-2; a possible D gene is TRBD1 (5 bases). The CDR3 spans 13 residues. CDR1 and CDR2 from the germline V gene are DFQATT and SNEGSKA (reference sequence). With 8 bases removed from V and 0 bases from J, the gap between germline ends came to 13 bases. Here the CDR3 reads CSPGGVTNYGYTF. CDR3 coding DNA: TGCAGTCCCGGGGGGGTAACTAACTATGGCTACACCTTC.

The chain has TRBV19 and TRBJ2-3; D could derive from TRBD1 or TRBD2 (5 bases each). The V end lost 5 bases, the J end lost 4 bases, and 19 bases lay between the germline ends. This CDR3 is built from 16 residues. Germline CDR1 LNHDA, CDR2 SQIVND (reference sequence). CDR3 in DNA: TGTGCCAGTAGTGGGATAAGGGGACCCAAACCAGATACGCAGTATTTT. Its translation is CASSGIRGPKPDTQYF.

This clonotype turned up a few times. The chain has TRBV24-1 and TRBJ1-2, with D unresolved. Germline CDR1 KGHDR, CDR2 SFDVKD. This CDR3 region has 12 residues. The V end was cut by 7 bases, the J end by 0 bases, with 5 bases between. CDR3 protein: CATRSTNYGYTF. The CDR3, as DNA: TGTGCCACCAGATCAACTAACTATGGCTACACCTTC.

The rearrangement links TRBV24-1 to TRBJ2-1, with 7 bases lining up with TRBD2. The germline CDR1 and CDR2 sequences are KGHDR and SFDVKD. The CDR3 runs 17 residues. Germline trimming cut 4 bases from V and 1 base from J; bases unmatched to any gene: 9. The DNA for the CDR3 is TGTGCCACCAGTGACCCGCGCCGGGGGGTTTCCTACAATGAGCAGTTCTTC. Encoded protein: CATSDPRRGVSYNEQFF.

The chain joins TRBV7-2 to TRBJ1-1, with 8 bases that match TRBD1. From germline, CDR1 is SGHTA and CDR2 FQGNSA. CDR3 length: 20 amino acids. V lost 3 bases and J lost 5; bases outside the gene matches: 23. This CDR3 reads CASSLPLVLGTGRGGTEAFF. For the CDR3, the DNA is TGTGCCAGCAGCTTGCCACTGGTCCTAGGGACAGGCCGGGGAGGTACTGAAGCTTTCTTT.

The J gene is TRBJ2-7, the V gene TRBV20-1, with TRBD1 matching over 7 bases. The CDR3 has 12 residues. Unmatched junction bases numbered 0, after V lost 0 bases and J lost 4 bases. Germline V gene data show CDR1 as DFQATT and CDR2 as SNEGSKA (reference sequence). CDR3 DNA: TGCAGTGCTAGAGACAGGGGGTACGAGCAGTACTTC. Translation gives CSARDRGYEQYF.

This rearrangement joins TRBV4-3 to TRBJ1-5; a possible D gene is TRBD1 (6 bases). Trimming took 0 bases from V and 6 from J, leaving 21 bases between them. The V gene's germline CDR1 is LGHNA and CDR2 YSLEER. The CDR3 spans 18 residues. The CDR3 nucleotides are TGCGCCAGCAGCCAAGATCTCTCCCCCCATACAGGGCCTCAGCCCCAGCATTTT. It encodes CASSQDLSPHTGPQPQHF.

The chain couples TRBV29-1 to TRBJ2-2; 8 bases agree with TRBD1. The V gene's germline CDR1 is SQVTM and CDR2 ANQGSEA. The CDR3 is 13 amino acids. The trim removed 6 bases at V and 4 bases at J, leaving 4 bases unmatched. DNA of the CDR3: TGCAGCGTGGACAGGGCGGGCACCGGGGAGCTGTTTTTT. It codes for CSVDRAGTGELFF.

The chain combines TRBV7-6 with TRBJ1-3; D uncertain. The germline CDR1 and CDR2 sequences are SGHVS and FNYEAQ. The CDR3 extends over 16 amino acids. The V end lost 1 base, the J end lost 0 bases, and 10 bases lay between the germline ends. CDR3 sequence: CASSLGSDVSGNTIYF. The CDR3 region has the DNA TGTGCCAGCAGCTTAGGGAGCGATGTCTCTGGAAACACCATATATTTT.

CDR3 loop: CSASIQARGGYTF. The CDR3 bases are TGCAGTGCTAGCATACAGGCGCGAGGGGGCTACACCTTC. V usage is TRBV20-1 and J usage is TRBJ1-2; D might be TRBD1 (5 bases). CDR1 DFQATT and CDR2 SNEGSKA come from the germline V gene (reference sequence). This CDR3 has 13 amino acids. The V end lost 3 bases, the J end lost 8 bases, and 16 bases lay between the germline ends.

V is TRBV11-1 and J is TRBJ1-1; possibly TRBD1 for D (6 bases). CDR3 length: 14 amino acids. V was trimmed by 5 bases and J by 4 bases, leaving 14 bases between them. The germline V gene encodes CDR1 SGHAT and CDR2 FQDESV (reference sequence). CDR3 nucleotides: TGTGCCAGCAGCCGAGAAGGGGGGTCCACTGAAGCTTTCTTT. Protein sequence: CASSREGGSTEAFF.

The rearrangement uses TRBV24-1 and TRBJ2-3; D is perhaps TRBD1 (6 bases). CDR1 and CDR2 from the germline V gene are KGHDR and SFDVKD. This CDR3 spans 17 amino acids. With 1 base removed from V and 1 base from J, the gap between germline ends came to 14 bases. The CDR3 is CATSDFWDTRGTDTQYF. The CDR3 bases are TGTGCCACCAGTGATTTTTGGGACACGCGGGGCACAGATACGCAGTATTTT.

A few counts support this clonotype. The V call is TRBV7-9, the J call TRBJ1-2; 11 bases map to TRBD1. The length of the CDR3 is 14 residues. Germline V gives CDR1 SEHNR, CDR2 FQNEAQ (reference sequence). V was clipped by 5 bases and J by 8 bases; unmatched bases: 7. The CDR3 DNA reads TGTGCCAGCAGCACTGGACAGGGGGCGGAAGGCTACACCTTC. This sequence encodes CASSTGQGAEGYTF. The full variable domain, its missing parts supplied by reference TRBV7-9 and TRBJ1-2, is DTGVSQNPRHKITKRGQNVTFRCDPISEHNRLYWYRQTLGQGPEFLTYFQNEAQLEKSRLLSDRFSAERPKGSFSTLEIQRTEQGDSAMYLCASSTGQGAEGYTFGSGTRLTVV.

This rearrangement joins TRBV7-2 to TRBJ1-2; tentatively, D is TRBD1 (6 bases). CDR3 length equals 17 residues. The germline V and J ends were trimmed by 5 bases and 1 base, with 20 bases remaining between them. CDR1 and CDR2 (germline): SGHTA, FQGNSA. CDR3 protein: CASSPYRIGGINYGYTF. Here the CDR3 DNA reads TGTGCCAGCAGCCCCTACAGGATAGGGGGGATTAACTATGGCTACACCTTC.

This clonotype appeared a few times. Here the CDR3 DNA reads TGTGCCAGCAGTTCAATCAGGGTTCAAGCCTACGAGCAGTACTTC. The encoded protein is CASSSIRVQAYEQYF. The rearrangement links TRBV27 to TRBJ2-7; TRBD1 is a possible D gene (5 bases). The germline V gene has CDR1 MNHEY and CDR2 SMNVEV (reference sequence). The CDR3 spans 15 residues. The V and J ends lost 4 bases and 2 bases respectively, with 15 bases between them.

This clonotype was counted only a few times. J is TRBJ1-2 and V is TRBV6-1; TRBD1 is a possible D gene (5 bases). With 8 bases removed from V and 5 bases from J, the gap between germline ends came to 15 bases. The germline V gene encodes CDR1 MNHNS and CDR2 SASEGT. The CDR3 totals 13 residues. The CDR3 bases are TGTGCCAGCGTTCCGGGGCCCCTGTATGGCTACACCTTC. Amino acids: CASVPGPLYGYTF.

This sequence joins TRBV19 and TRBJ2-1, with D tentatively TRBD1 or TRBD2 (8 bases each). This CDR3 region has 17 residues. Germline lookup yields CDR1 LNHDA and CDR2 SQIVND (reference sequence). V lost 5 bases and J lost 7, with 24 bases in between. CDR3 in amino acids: CASSDRGSGRKMNEQFF. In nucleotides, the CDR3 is TGTGCCAGTAGTGACAGGGGAAGCGGGAGAAAAATGAATGAGCAGTTCTTC.